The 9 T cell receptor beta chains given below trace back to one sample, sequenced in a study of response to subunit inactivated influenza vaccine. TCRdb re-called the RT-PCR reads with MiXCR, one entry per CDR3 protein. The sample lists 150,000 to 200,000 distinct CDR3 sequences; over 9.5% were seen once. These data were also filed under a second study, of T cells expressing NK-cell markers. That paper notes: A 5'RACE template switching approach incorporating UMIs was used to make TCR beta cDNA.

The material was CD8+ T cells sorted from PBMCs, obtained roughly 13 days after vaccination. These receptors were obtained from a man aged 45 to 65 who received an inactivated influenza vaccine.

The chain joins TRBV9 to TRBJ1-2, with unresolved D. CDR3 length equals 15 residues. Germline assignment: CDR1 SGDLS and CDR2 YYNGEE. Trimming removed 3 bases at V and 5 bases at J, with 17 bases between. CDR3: CASSDRQTPGYGYTF. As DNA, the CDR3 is TGTGCCAGCAGCGACCGACAAACCCCGGGGTATGGCTACACCTTC.

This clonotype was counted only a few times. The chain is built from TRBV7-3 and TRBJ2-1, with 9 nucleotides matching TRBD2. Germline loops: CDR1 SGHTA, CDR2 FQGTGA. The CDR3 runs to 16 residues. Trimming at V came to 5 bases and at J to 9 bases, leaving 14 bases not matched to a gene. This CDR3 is CASSPSGLAGAGEQFF. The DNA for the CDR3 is TGTGCCAGCAGCCCCAGTGGGTTAGCGGGAGCCGGTGAGCAGTTCTTC.

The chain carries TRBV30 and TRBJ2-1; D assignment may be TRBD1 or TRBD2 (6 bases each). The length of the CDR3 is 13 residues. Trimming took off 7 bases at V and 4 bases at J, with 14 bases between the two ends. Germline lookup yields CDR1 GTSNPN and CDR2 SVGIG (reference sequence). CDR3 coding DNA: TGTGCCTCCCCGGGGGACACTTACAATGAGCAGTTCTTC. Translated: CASPGDTYNEQFF.

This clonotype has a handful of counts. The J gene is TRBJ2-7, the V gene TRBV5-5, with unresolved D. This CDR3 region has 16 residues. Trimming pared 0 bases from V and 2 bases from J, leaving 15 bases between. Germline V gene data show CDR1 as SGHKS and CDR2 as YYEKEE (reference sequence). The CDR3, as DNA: TGTGCCAGCAGCTTGGGTCAGGCCTACTACGCCTACGAGCAGTACTTC. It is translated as CASSLGQAYYAYEQYF. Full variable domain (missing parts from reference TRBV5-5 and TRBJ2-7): DAGVTQSPTHLIKTRGQQVTLRCSPISGHKSVSWYQQVLGQGPQFIFQYYEKEERGRGNFPDRFSARQFPNYSSELNVNALLLGDSALYLCASSLGQAYYAYEQYFGPGTRLTVT.

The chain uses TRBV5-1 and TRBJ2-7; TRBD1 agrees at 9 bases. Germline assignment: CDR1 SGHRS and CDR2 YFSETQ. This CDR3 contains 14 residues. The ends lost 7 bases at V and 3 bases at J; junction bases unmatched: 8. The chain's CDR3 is CASGPTGQGYEQYF. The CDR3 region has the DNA TGCGCCAGCGGACCGACGGGACAGGGCTACGAGCAGTACTTC.

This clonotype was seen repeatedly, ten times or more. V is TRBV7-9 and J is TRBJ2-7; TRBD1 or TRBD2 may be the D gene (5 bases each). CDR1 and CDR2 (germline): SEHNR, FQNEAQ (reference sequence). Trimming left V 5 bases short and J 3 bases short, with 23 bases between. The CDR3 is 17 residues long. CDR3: CASSPTRGLDNYYEQYF. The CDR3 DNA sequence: TGTGCCAGCAGCCCAACTCGGGGTTTGGACAACTACTACGAGCAGTACTTC.

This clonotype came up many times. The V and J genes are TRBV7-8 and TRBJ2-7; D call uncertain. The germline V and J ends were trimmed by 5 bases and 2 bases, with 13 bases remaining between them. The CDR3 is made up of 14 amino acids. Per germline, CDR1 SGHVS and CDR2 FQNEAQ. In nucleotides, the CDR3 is TGTGCCAGCAGCCCAGGCAGAAAACCCTACGAGCAGTACTTC. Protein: CASSPGRKPYEQYF.

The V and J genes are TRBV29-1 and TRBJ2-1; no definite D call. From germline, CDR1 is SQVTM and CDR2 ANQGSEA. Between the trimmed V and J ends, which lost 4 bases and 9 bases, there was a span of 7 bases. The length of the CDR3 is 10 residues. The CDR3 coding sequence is TGCAGCGTTGTGACACGTGAGCAGTTCTTC. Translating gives CSVVTREQFF.

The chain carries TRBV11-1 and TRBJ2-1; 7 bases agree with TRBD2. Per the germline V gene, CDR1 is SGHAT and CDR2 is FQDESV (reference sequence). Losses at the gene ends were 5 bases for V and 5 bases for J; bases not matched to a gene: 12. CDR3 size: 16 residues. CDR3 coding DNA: TGTGCCAGCAGCATCTATCCGACGGCGGGGGACAATGAGCAGTTCTTC. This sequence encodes CASSIYPTAGDNEQFF.